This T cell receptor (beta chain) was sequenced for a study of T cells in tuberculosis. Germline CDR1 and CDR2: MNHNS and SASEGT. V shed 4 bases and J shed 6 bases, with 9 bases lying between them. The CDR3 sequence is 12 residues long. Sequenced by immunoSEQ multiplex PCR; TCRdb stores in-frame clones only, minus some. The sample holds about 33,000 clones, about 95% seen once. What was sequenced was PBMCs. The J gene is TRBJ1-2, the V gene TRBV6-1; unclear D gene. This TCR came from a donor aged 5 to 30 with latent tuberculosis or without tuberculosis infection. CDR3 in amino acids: CASSAVSDGYTF. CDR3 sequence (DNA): TGTGCCAGCAGTGCTGTGTCAGATGGCTACACCTTC.